The rows below give T cell receptor beta chains drawn from one sample of a study of vaccination and CD4 T cells after COVID-19. What these receptors recognize is not known. TCRdb passed the PCR reads through MiXCR, listing each CDR3 protein once. This table has approximately 19,000 distinct CDR3 sequences, approximately 60% appearing once. Sequences were obtained from CD4+ T cells from blood, cultured in vitro. The receptor source for this set is a human donor who had recovered from COVID-19. Each CDR3 is given with its conserved first and last residue. The D gene is left open where the match is weak. The size field is filled for only some rows; it gives once, few, many or a size class.

TRBV20-1,TRBJ2-5,NA,TRBD1,TGCAGTGCTAGAGCTTGGGGACAGGGATTTCCAGAGACCCAGTACTTC,CSARAWGQGFPETQYF
TRBV19,TRBJ2-5,NA,NA,TGTGCCAGTAGTCATAGGGCCGGGAGAGGTAGGACCCAGTACTTC,CASSHRAGRGRTQYF
TRBV6-2/TRBV6-3,TRBJ1-2,few,NA,TGTGCCAGCAGGGACGGTCCCTATGGCTACACCTTC,CASRDGPYGYTF
TRBV15,TRBJ2-7,NA,NA,TGTGCCACCAGGCGAGGGGCGGCGGGCTCCTACGAGCAGTACTTC,CATRRGAAGSYEQYF
TRBV20-1,TRBJ2-5,few,NA,TGCAGTGCTAGAACCGTGACAGACTACCTGGGGACCCAGTACTTC,CSARTVTDYLGTQYF
TRBV11-2,TRBJ2-2,few,TRBD2,TGTGCCAGCAGCCGGGGACTAGCGAGCACCGGGGAGCTGTTTTTT,CASSRGLASTGELFF
TRBV19,TRBJ1-2,NA,NA,TGTGCCAGTAGTTCTGGCGGGGCGGTCCGCTATGGCTACACCTTC,CASSSGGAVRYGYTF
TRBV5-1,TRBJ1-5,NA,TRBD1,TGCGCCAGCAGCCCTGGACAGGTGGGCCAGCCCCAGCATTTT,CASSPGQVGQPQHF
TRBV7-9,TRBJ2-7,NA,TRBD1,TGTGCCAGCAGCTTATGGAGCGACAGGGACTACGAGCAGTACTTC,CASSLWSDRDYEQYF
TRBV19,TRBJ2-5,few,NA,TGTGCCAGTAGCCGGAGTCGGCAGCAAGAGACCCAGTACTTC,CASSRSRQQETQYF
TRBV2,TRBJ2-3,few,TRBD1,TGTGCCAGCAGGGGACAGCCAACAGATACGCAGTATTTT,CASRGQPTDTQYF
TRBV20-1,TRBJ2-5,NA,TRBD2,TGCAGTGCTAGAGATCCCCAGCGGGATCAAGAGACCCAGTACTTC,CSARDPQRDQETQYF
TRBV20-1,TRBJ2-7,NA,TRBD2,TGCAGTGCTGTTCGAGGGACTAGCGGCTCCTACGAGCAGTACTTC,CSAVRGTSGSYEQYF
TRBV20-1,TRBJ1-1,NA,NA,TGCAGTGCCCGGACAGTGACCCTATGGGCCCGGACTGAAGCTTTCTTT,CSARTVTLWARTEAFF
TRBV7-3,TRBJ2-5,NA,NA,TGTGCCAGCAGCCGATCGGGACTTAGACAAGAGACCCAGTACTTC,CASSRSGLRQETQYF
TRBV6-2/TRBV6-3,TRBJ1-1,few,TRBD1,TGTGCCAGCAGGGAGTGGGGACAGGGATCCGGGGCTTTCTTT,CASREWGQGSGAFF
TRBV20-1,TRBJ1-5,NA,NA,TGCAGTGCTAGAGATCCCGGCAGAGTCGGTCAGCCCCAGCATTTT,CSARDPGRVGQPQHF
TRBV20-1,TRBJ2-1,NA,NA,TGCAGTGCGGAGACACTAGACTCCTACAATGAGCAGTTCTTC,CSAETLDSYNEQFF
TRBV2,TRBJ2-3,NA,TRBD2,TGTGCCAGCAGTGATTGGGCGGGGGGGCCAGGGACGCAGTATTTT,CASSDWAGGPGTQYF
TRBV14,TRBJ1-2,NA,NA,TGTGCCAGCAGCCAAGGGGACTTTGGCTACACCTTC,CASSQGDFGYTF
TRBV6-1,TRBJ2-7,once,NA,TGTGCCAGCAGTACCCCGGGGAGGGGGGGAAACGAGCAGTACTTC,CASSTPGRGGNEQYF